A single sample gave rise to the 25 T cell receptor beta chains below, sequenced in a study of T cells in Graves' hyperthyroidism and ophthalmopathy. The source material, RNA transcripts, was used to amplify TCR beta CDR3 regions. First-round RT-PCR with HTBI primers amplified the TCR CDR3 region. Via MiXCR, TCRdb re-called the multiplex PCR reads, giving one row per CDR3 protein. The sample has roughly 500,000 distinct CDR3 sequences; 11% to 15% are singletons. Material for sequencing was blood. The origin of the receptors is a woman aged 25 to 45 with Graves' hyperthyroidism that later progressed to Graves' ophthalmopathy.

This sequence joins TRBV7-9 and TRBJ2-5; D gene uncertain. The CDR3 is 13 amino acids. CDR1 is SEHNR, CDR2 FQNEAQ, per germline (reference sequence). V lost 7 bases and J 6 bases, leaving 15 bases between the germline ends. In DNA, the CDR3 is TGTGCCAGCACCACCGGACCCCTGAAGACCCAGTACTTC. Translating it yields CASTTGPLKTQYF.

This clonotype was seen many times. The rearrangement links TRBV27 to TRBJ2-5, with D hard to call. Germline CDR1 MNHEY, CDR2 SMNVEV (reference sequence). The CDR3 totals 14 residues. Trimming shortened V by 4 bases and J by 2 bases, and 11 bases separated the two germline ends. The CDR3: CASSSAAAQETQYF. CDR3 in DNA: TGTGCCAGCAGTTCGGCGGCGGCACAAGAGACCCAGTACTTC.

There are many counts of this clonotype. The rearrangement uses TRBV19 and TRBJ1-6; D ambiguous. The germline V gene has CDR1 LNHDA and CDR2 SQIVND (reference sequence). V was cut by 6 bases and J by 7 bases, with 7 bases left in between. This CDR3 has 12 residues. The CDR3 nucleotides read TGTGCCAGTAGACGGCAAAATTCACCCCTCCACTTT. Protein sequence: CASRRQNSPLHF.

This clonotype was seen repeatedly, ten times or more. This sequence joins TRBV29-1 and TRBJ2-3; TRBD2 aligns across 8 bases. V was pared by 4 bases and J by 1 base, with 7 bases of the junction left unmatched. Germline values: CDR1 SQVTM, CDR2 ANQGSEA. The CDR3 contains 15 residues. CDR3 region: CSVADGRARTDTQYF. CDR3 nucleotides: TGCAGCGTTGCTGACGGGAGGGCCCGCACAGATACGCAGTATTTT.

Many counts were recorded for this clonotype. The rearrangement joins TRBV6-1 to TRBJ1-3, with D perhaps TRBD1 (6 bases). This CDR3 is 17 amino acids long. Germline V lookup: CDR1 MNHNS, CDR2 SASEGT. V was clipped by 4 bases and J by 3 bases, with 19 bases between them. The CDR3 sequence is CASSARRGTRSGNTIYF. In DNA, the CDR3 is TGTGCCAGCAGTGCCCGGAGGGGGACACGAAGTGGAAACACCATATATTTT.

This clonotype was picked up a small number of times. V and J are TRBV20-1 and TRBJ2-1, with a weak D call TRBD2 (5 bases). The CDR3 has 13 amino acids. Trimming took off 2 bases at V and 8 bases at J, with 13 bases between the two ends. Looked up from germline, CDR1 is DFQATT and CDR2 is SNEGSKA (reference sequence). The CDR3 bases are TGCAGTGCTAGACTAGCCACTCGAGATGAGCAGTTCTTC. Translated: CSARLATRDEQFF.

This clonotype was observed many times. This chain joins TRBV30 and TRBJ2-7; D perhaps matches TRBD1 (6 bases). CDR1 is GTSNPN, CDR2 SVGIG, per germline (reference sequence). Trimming stripped 1 base from V and 6 bases from J, with 13 bases between. CDR3 size: 13 residues. CDR3 nucleotide sequence: TGTGCCTGGAGTGACGGGACACCTCTCGAGCAGTACTTC. This gives the protein CAWSDGTPLEQYF.

In this sample, this clonotype turned up many times. The genes are TRBV12-3 or TRBV12-4 and TRBJ2-1; D gene ambiguous. The CDR3 length is 14 residues. V lost 6 bases to trimming and J lost 3 bases, with 12 bases between them. CDR3: CASRPDQDYNEQFF. CDR3 sequence (DNA): TGTGCCAGCAGACCGGACCAGGACTACAATGAGCAGTTCTTC.

This clonotype occurred many times. The junction departs from the called germline gene at one end, perhaps through a read error. The V gene is TRBV2, the J gene TRBJ2-3; TRBD2 matches at 10 bases. The V gene's germline CDR1 is SNHLY and CDR2 FYNNEI. The CDR3 runs to 14 residues. The CDR3, as DNA: TGCCGGAGCGGGAGGGTCGAAGACACAGATACGCAGTATTTT. This translates into CRSGRVEDTDTQYF. The whole variable domain, filled in from reference TRBV2 and TRBJ2-3, reads EPEVTQTPSHQVTQMGQEVILRCVPISNHLYFYWYRQILGQKVEFLVSFYNNEISEKSEIFDDQFSVERPDGSNFTLKIRSTKLEDSAMYFCRSGRVEDTDTQYFGPGTRLTVL.

This chain uses TRBV10-3 with TRBJ2-2; D remains unclear. V gave up 2 bases and J gave up 0 bases, with 4 bases separating them. The CDR3 covers 14 residues. Germline values: CDR1 ENHRY, CDR2 SYGVKD. The DNA of the CDR3 is TGTGCCATCAGTGAGGAGGCGAACACCGGGGAGCTGTTTTTT. This sequence encodes CAISEEANTGELFF.

This clonotype was picked up a small number of times. The V gene is TRBV6-1, the J gene TRBJ2-7; D is undetermined. V was shortened by 11 bases and J by 0 bases, with 17 bases between the two germline ends. The CDR3 loop spans 14 amino acids. Germline lookup yields CDR1 MNHNS and CDR2 SASEGT. The CDR3 DNA reads TGTGCCCATGCGCGGACGATAACCTCCTACGAGCAGTACTTC. It yields the protein CAHARTITSYEQYF.

Comment on this clonotype: This may come from a read error, since a much larger clone is one base off. Here the CDR3 omits its conserved ending phenylalanine or tryptophan, so a read error is the likely source. The chain has TRBV12-3 or TRBV12-4 and TRBJ2-7, with a possible D match to TRBD2 (5 bases). The CDR3 covers 15 residues. The germline V and J ends were trimmed by 3 bases and 1 base, with 13 bases remaining between them. DNA of the CDR3: TGTGCCAGCAGTTTCAGGACGGGGTTGTCCTACGAGCAGTACTAC. Its protein product is CASSFRTGLSYEQYY.

This clonotype was seen repeatedly, ten times or more. V and J are TRBV30 and TRBJ2-3; TRBD2 matches at 7 bases. The CDR3 loop spans 14 amino acids. V lost 0 bases, J lost 6 bases, and 6 bases stayed unmatched. Germline CDR1 is GTSNPN and CDR2 is SVGIG (reference sequence). The CDR3 sequence is CAWSVGGSPDTQYF. The DNA of the CDR3 is TGTGCCTGGAGTGTCGGCGGGAGTCCGGATACGCAGTATTTT. The complete variable domain, with remaining parts taken from reference TRBV30 and TRBJ2-3, reads SQTIHQWPATLVQPVGSPLSLECTVEGTSNPNLYWYRQAAGRGLQLLFYSVGIGQISSEVPQNLSASRPQDRQFILSSKKLLLSDSGFYLCAWSVGGSPDTQYFGPGTRLTVL.

This clonotype has a count of ten or more. The DNA of the CDR3 is TGTGCCAGCAGCCTCTTTGGCTCCTACAATGAGCAGTTCTTC. It yields the protein CASSLFGSYNEQFF. The rearrangement links TRBV11-3 to TRBJ2-1; D is unresolved. Trimming removed 5 bases from V and 0 bases from J, with 8 bases in between. The CDR3 is 14 residues long. Germline V CDR1 and CDR2: SGHNT, YENEEA.

V usage is TRBV9 and J usage is TRBJ2-1; a possible D gene is TRBD2 (6 bases). The germline CDR1 and CDR2 sequences are SGDLS and YYNGEE. V lost 4 bases and J 8 bases, leaving 13 bases between the germline ends. The CDR3 length is 13 residues. CDR3 in DNA: TGTGCCAGCAGCTCCGGCGGGATCGATGAGCAGTTCTTC. This gives the protein CASSSGGIDEQFF.

This clonotype was recorded many times. The chain combines TRBV28 with TRBJ2-2; D not resolved. The CDR3 length is 15 residues. Germline V gene data show CDR1 as MDHEN and CDR2 as SYDVKM. V was pared by 3 bases and J by 1 base, with 9 bases between. The CDR3 loop reads CASSFLPENTGELFF. DNA for the CDR3: TGTGCCAGCAGTTTCCTTCCCGAGAACACCGGGGAGCTGTTTTTT.

The genes are TRBV28 and TRBJ1-2, with D possibly matching TRBD1 (6 bases). V gave up 5 bases and J gave up 8 bases, with 15 bases separating them. This CDR3 is 13 amino acids long. Germline CDR1 is MDHEN and CDR2 is SYDVKM. This CDR3 is CASSPGAVEGYTF. DNA of the CDR3: TGTGCCAGCAGTCCGGGGGCGGTGGAGGGCTACACCTTC.

This clonotype was detected ten times or more. The chain recombines TRBV27 with TRBJ2-7; D gene uncertain. Germline V CDR1 and CDR2: MNHEY, SMNVEV (reference sequence). V dropped 3 bases and J dropped 6 bases, with 9 bases sitting between them. This CDR3 has 12 amino acids. The CDR3 DNA sequence: TGTGCCAGCAGTTTGGGATCGGGCGAGCAGTACTTC. As protein: CASSLGSGEQYF.

The chain employs TRBV5-1 and TRBJ1-4; no reliable D call. CDR1 and CDR2 from the germline V gene are SGHRS and YFSETQ. This CDR3 spans 14 amino acids. V lost 3 bases, J lost 1 base, and 7 bases lay in between. The CDR3 DNA reads TGCGCCAGCAGCTCTGGGGTAACTAATGAAAAACTGTTTTTT. It codes for CASSSGVTNEKLFF.

This clonotype was seen only a few times. The rearrangement joins TRBV18 to TRBJ1-1, with 7 bases lining up with TRBD1. CDR1 and CDR2 from the germline V gene are KGHSH and LQKENI. The V segment lost 2 bases and the J segment 3 bases; nucleotides outside the gene matches: 3. The CDR3 is 14 amino acids. CDR3 DNA sequence: TGTGCCAGCTCACCAAGGGGGCCGTACACTGAAGCTTTCTTT. It codes for CASSPRGPYTEAFF.

This clonotype has only a few counts. The chain joins TRBV6-6 to TRBJ1-1; D is unclear. The CDR3 is 13 amino acids. Deletions cut 1 base from V and 8 bases from J, with 11 bases between. The germline V gene encodes CDR1 MNHNY and CDR2 SVGAGI (reference sequence). For the CDR3, the DNA is TGTGCCAGCAGTTACTTGGCAGGCGCCGAAGCTTTCTTT. Translating gives CASSYLAGAEAFF.

This clonotype has just one count. The junction does not match germline at one end; this may be a read error. The V gene is TRBV10-3, the J gene TRBJ2-2; tentatively, D is TRBD2 (5 bases). CDR1 and CDR2 from the germline V gene are ENHRY and SYGVKD. This CDR3 region has 14 residues. CDR3 coding DNA: TGTGCCATCAGTGGTGTGGGAAACACCGGGGAGCTGGTTTTT. The encoded protein is CAISGVGNTGELVF.

This clonotype showed up just a few times. This rearrangement joins TRBV20-1 to TRBJ1-1, with a weak D call TRBD1 (5 bases). The CDR3 spans 15 residues. V lost 2 bases to trimming and J lost 1 base, with 14 bases between them. The germline V gene encodes CDR1 DFQATT and CDR2 SNEGSKA (reference sequence). The CDR3 reads CSARRADSRNTEAFF. The CDR3 nucleotides are TGCAGTGCTAGAAGGGCTGACAGCAGGAACACTGAAGCTTTCTTT.

Ten or more counts support this clonotype. The V call is TRBV6-1, the J call TRBJ1-3; a weak D match, TRBD1 (5 bases). The V end was cut by 7 bases, the J end by 6 bases, with 22 bases between. Germline-derived CDR1 and CDR2 are MNHNS and SASEGT. This CDR3 has 16 residues. CDR3 sequence reads: CASILYPGVAENTIYF. CDR3 in DNA: TGTGCCAGCATCCTATACCCGGGGGTAGCGGAAAACACCATATATTTT.

This clonotype was seen a handful of times. This sequence joins TRBV3-1 and TRBJ1-3; a possible D gene is TRBD1 (5 bases). Trimming left V 2 bases short and J 1 base short, with 6 bases between. The CDR3 sequence is 14 residues long. Germline CDR1 LGHDT, CDR2 YNNKEL (reference sequence). CDR3 residues: CASSQKGSGNTIYF. For the CDR3, the DNA is TGTGCCAGCAGCCAAAAGGGGTCTGGAAACACCATATATTTT.